These T cell receptor beta chains were read from a single sample in a study of CD8+ T cells in alopecia areata. Measured with immunoSEQ multiplex PCR; TCRdb has only the in-frame clones, and not every one. The data contain over 150,000 clones, about 60% of them singletons. Specimen: CD4+ T cells sorted from blood, collected at week 0. These receptors were collected from a human donor with alopecia areata. Both conserved end residues are part of each CDR3. D genes are given only for firm matches. Clone size appears in some rows only: once, few, many, or a class for an expanded clone.

clone size: -
D gene: -
J gene: TRBJ2-7
V gene: TRBV29-1
CDR3 protein: CSGGGSASVEQYF
CDR3 DNA: TGCAGCGGGGGTGGCAGCGCCTCGGTCGAGCAGTACTTC

clone size: -
D gene: -
J gene: TRBJ1-5
V gene: TRBV6-5
CDR3 protein: CASSYWGADQPQHF
CDR3 DNA: TGTGCCAGCAGTTACTGGGGGGCCGATCAGCCCCAGCATTTT

clone size: -
D gene: TRBD2
J gene: TRBJ2-3
V gene: TRBV4-1
CDR3 protein: CASSQRQAGGDTQYF
CDR3 DNA: TGCGCCAGCAGCCAAAGACAGGCGGGGGGGGATACGCAGTATTTT

clone size: -
D gene: -
J gene: TRBJ1-1
V gene: TRBV7-9
CDR3 protein: CASSLGVGTEAFF
CDR3 DNA: TGTGCCAGCAGTTTAGGGGTAGGAACTGAAGCTTTCTTT

clone size: -
D gene: -
J gene: TRBJ2-7
V gene: TRBV9
CDR3 protein: CASSVHTGPYEQYF
CDR3 DNA: TGTGCCAGCAGCGTACATACAGGGCCCTACGAGCAGTACTTC

clone size: -
D gene: TRBD1
J gene: TRBJ1-6
V gene: TRBV2
CDR3 protein: CASSEGGQGVHF
CDR3 DNA: TGTGCCAGCAGCGAGGGGGGACAGGGAGTCCACTTT

clone size: -
D gene: -
J gene: TRBJ1-2
V gene: TRBV7-9
CDR3 protein: CASRAGYGYTF
CDR3 DNA: TGTGCCAGCAGGGCAGGGTATGGCTACACCTTC

clone size: -
D gene: -
J gene: TRBJ1-2
V gene: TRBV29-1
CDR3 protein: CSAYLANYGYTF
CDR3 DNA: TGCAGCGCCTACCTAGCTAACTATGGCTACACCTTC

clone size: -
D gene: -
J gene: TRBJ1-1
V gene: TRBV5-6
CDR3 protein: CASSDGGFAEAFF
CDR3 DNA: TGTGCCAGCAGCGACGGGGGCTTCGCTGAAGCTTTCTTT

clone size: -
D gene: TRBD2
J gene: TRBJ2-7
V gene: TRBV5-1
CDR3 protein: CASGASGGEQYF
CDR3 DNA: TGCGCCAGCGGCGCGTCGGGAGGGGAGCAGTACTTC

clone size: many
D gene: -
J gene: TRBJ2-5
V gene: TRBV7-9
CDR3 protein: CASSPPGQRGGTQYF
CDR3 DNA: TGTGCCAGCAGCCCCCCGGGACAAAGAGGAGGGACCCAGTACTTC

clone size: -
D gene: TRBD1
J gene: TRBJ1-4
V gene: TRBV6-1
CDR3 protein: CASRHPGGKDEKLFF
CDR3 DNA: TGTGCCAGCAGGCACCCAGGGGGCAAGGATGAAAAACTGTTTTTT